The TCR beta chain described here comes from a study of beta chain features in type 1 diabetes. Trimming stripped 1 base from V and 3 bases from J, with 10 bases between. The CDR3 has 16 amino acids. Germline lookup yields CDR1 SGHAT and CDR2 FQNNGV. Roughly 100 mL of blood, on average, came from one heparinised draw per donor. What was sequenced were expressed TCRB transcripts, since all of the isolated RNA had been reverse transcribed. Sequenced by immunoSEQ multiplex PCR; TCRdb stores in-frame clones only, minus some. The table shows 250,000 to 400,000 clones, with 12% to 15% occurring only once. V usage is TRBV11-2 and J usage is TRBJ1-6; no clear D gene. Sequenced: central memory CD4+ T cells from blood. The source of this sequence is a young man in good health. Written as DNA, the CDR3 is TGTGCCAGCAGCTTAGGGTGGGCTCGCTATAATTCACCCCTCCACTTT. Encoded protein: CASSLGWARYNSPLHF.